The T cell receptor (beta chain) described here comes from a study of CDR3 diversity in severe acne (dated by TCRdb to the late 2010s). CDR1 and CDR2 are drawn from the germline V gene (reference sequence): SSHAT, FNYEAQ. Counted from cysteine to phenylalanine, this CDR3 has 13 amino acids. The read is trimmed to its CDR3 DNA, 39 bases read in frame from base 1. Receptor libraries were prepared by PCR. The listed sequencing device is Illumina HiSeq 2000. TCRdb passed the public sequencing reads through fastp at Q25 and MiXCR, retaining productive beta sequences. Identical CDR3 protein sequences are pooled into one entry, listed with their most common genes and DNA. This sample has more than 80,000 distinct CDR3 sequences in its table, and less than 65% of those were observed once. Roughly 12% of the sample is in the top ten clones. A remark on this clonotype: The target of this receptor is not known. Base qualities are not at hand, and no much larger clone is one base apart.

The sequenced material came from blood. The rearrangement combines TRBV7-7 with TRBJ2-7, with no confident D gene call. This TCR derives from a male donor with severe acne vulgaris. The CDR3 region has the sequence CARSSGGSYEQYF. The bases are TGTGCTCGCAGCTCTGGCGGCTCCTACGAGCAGTACTTC.